Below are 30 T cell receptor beta chains sequenced from a single sample in a study of chemoradiotherapy in HPV16-positive cancers. Here immunoSEQ multiplex PCR was the method, and the copy in TCRdb shows in-frame clones only, minus some. The repertoire has tens of thousands of clones, roughly 90% of them found once; the top ten carry approximately 5.8%. Specimen: blood, collected from a patient who underwent chemoradiotherapy. These receptors originate from a human donor with HPV-associated anogenital cancer.

The chain combines TRBV15 with TRBJ2-5; 11 bases align to TRBD2. The junction had 6 bases not matched to a gene; V was cut back by 1 base and J by 2 bases. The CDR3 totals 17 residues. Germline V lookup: CDR1 LNHNV, CDR2 YYDKDF (reference sequence). The CDR3 protein is CATSRGLTSGEQETQYF. The CDR3 region has the DNA TGTGCCACCAGCAGAGGATTGACTAGCGGGGAACAAGAGACCCAGTACTTC.

This clone was recorded once. V gene TRBV5-1 combines with J gene TRBJ2-3; D is uncertain. Germline V lookup: CDR1 SGHRS, CDR2 YFSETQ. V lost 0 bases and J 10 bases, leaving 12 bases between the germline ends. The CDR3 is 13 residues long. The DNA for the CDR3 is TGCGCCAGCAGCTTGGCCCCCGAGAAGCCGCAGTATTTT. It yields the protein CASSLAPEKPQYF.

This sequence joins TRBV6-5 and TRBJ1-5; D uncertain. Germline V CDR1 and CDR2: MNHEY, SVGAGI. The V gene lost 6 bases and the J gene lost 5 bases, with 11 bases spanning the gap. CDR3 length: 13 amino acids. The CDR3 region is CASSENKYQPQHF. Here the CDR3 DNA reads TGTGCCAGCAGCGAGAACAAGTATCAGCCCCAGCATTTT.

This clone has just one count. The chain is built from TRBV2 and TRBJ1-6, with D unclear. V dropped 1 base and J dropped 9 bases, with 10 bases sitting between them. Germline V gives CDR1 SNHLY, CDR2 FYNNEI. This CDR3 contains 14 residues. CDR3 amino acids: CASSEEAGVSPLHF. CDR3 nucleotide sequence: TGTGCCAGCAGTGAAGAAGCAGGTGTTTCACCCCTCCACTTT.

The V call is TRBV18, the J call TRBJ2-5; no firm D call. The germline V gene has CDR1 KGHSH and CDR2 LQKENI. V was trimmed by 2 bases and J by 5 bases, leaving 9 bases between them. The CDR3 runs 13 residues. CDR3 protein: CASSPVGRETQYF. In nucleotides, the CDR3 is TGTGCCAGCTCACCAGTCGGCAGGGAGACCCAGTACTTC.

The chain recombines TRBV6-1 with TRBJ1-3; possibly TRBD1 for D (5 bases). The germline V gene has CDR1 MNHNS and CDR2 SASEGT. This CDR3 has 16 residues. V was cut by 2 bases and J by 1 base, with 12 bases left in between. This CDR3 reads CASSEFWGGSGNTIYF. The CDR3 DNA reads TGTGCCAGCAGTGAATTCTGGGGGGGGTCTGGAAACACCATATATTTT.

This rearrangement joins TRBV2 to TRBJ2-1; 9 bases fit TRBD2. Looked up from germline, CDR1 is SNHLY and CDR2 is FYNNEI. The trim removed 2 bases at V and 4 bases at J, leaving 3 bases unmatched. The CDR3 is made up of 15 amino acids. The CDR3 DNA sequence: TGTGCCAGCAGTGAAACTAGCGGGCCATACAATGAGCAGTTCTTC. As protein: CASSETSGPYNEQFF.

About this clone itself: At one of its ends the junction is not consistent with the germline gene, which may arise from a read error. The chain carries TRBV7-9 and TRBJ2-5; a weak D match, TRBD1 (6 bases). From germline, CDR1 is SEHNR and CDR2 FQNEAQ (reference sequence). This CDR3 has 13 residues. The CDR3 DNA sequence: TGTGCCAGCAGCTCGGACGTATATTCCCAGGGGAACTTC. Protein sequence: CASSSDVYSQGNF.

The chain carries TRBV5-5 and TRBJ1-1, with D uncertain. Per germline, CDR1 SGHKS and CDR2 YYEKEE (reference sequence). The CDR3 is 13 amino acids. Trimming pared 1 base from V and 3 bases from J, leaving 7 bases between. CDR3 nucleotide sequence: TGTGCCAGCAGCTTGTTTAGCGACACTGAAGCTTTCTTT. Its translation: CASSLFSDTEAFF.

This clone has only one observation. The chain links TRBV5-1 to TRBJ2-2; D is unresolved. Trimming took 2 bases from V and 1 from J, leaving 3 bases between them. The germline V gene has CDR1 SGHRS and CDR2 YFSETQ. The CDR3 spans 13 residues. For the CDR3, the DNA is TGCGCCAGCAGCTTCAAGAACACCGGGGAGCTGTTTTTT. Protein: CASSFKNTGELFF. The full variable domain, completed using reference TRBV5-1 and TRBJ2-2, is KAGVTQTPRYLIKTRGQQVTLSCSPISGHRSVSWYQQTPGQGLQFLFEYFSETQRNKGNFPGRFSGRQFSNSRSEMNVSTLELGDSALYLCASSFKNTGELFFGEGSRLTVL.

J is TRBJ2-3 and V is TRBV6-1; tentatively, D is TRBD2 (5 bases). The CDR3 runs 13 residues. Per germline, CDR1 MNHNS and CDR2 SASEGT. Trimming removed 6 bases at V and 4 bases at J, with 11 bases between. The CDR3 reads CASRWAGADTQYF. In nucleotides, the CDR3 is TGTGCCAGCAGATGGGCCGGGGCAGATACGCAGTATTTT.

The rearrangement links TRBV7-2 to TRBJ2-3, with 10 bases identical to TRBD2. The CDR3 length is 17 residues. The junction had 9 bases not matched to a gene; V was cut back by 6 bases and J by 0 bases. Germline assignment: CDR1 SGHTA and CDR2 FQGNSA. CDR3 amino acids: CASSSRKRGGSTDTQYF. The CDR3 nucleotides read TGTGCCAGCAGTTCCCGAAAGCGGGGGGGAAGCACAGATACGCAGTATTTT.

The chain recombines TRBV19 with TRBJ2-5; 8 bases agree with TRBD2. The germline CDR1 and CDR2 sequences are LNHDA and SQIVND (reference sequence). Germline trimming cut 3 bases from V and 1 base from J; bases unmatched to any gene: 16. The CDR3 totals 19 residues. CDR3 coding DNA: TGTGCCAGTAGTATTCGGCATGGGAGCGGGGGAGCGTCCCAAGAGACCCAGTACTTC. It codes for CASSIRHGSGGASQETQYF.

The J gene is TRBJ1-5, the V gene TRBV18; D ambiguous. The germline V and J ends were trimmed by 2 bases and 10 bases, with 15 bases remaining between them. The CDR3 consists of 14 residues. Per germline, CDR1 KGHSH and CDR2 LQKENI. CDR3 residues: CASSPKWLLYPQHF. In DNA, the CDR3 is TGTGCCAGCTCACCAAAGTGGCTTCTCTACCCCCAGCATTTT. The variable domain in full, completed from reference TRBV18 and TRBJ1-5, reads NAGVMQNPRHLVRRRGQEARLRCSPMKGHSHVYWYRQLPEEGLKFMVYLQKENIIDESGMPKERFSAEFPKEGPSILRIQQVVRGDSAAYFCASSPKWLLYPQHFGDGTRLSIL.

This chain uses TRBV5-1 with TRBJ1-3; D may be TRBD1 (5 bases). Germline CDR1 and CDR2: SGHRS and YFSETQ. The germline V and J ends were trimmed by 4 bases and 3 bases, with 11 bases remaining between them. CDR3 length: 14 residues. CDR3 nucleotide sequence: TGCGCCAGCAGCGAAATGGACATTGGAAACACCATATATTTT. Encoded protein: CASSEMDIGNTIYF.

The CDR3 nucleotides read TGTGCCAGCAGTTCGTATCAGATTGGGGAAAAACTGTTTTTT. It encodes CASSSYQIGEKLFF. The chain has TRBV2 and TRBJ1-4, with D unclear. V gave up 5 bases and J gave up 8 bases, with 15 bases separating them. Per the germline V gene, CDR1 is SNHLY and CDR2 is FYNNEI. This CDR3 is 14 amino acids long.

CDR3 sequence: CASMQAGDSTDTQYF. The DNA for the CDR3 is TGCGCCAGCATGCAAGCGGGGGACTCCACAGATACGCAGTATTTT. This chain joins TRBV5-1 and TRBJ2-3, with 8 bases that match TRBD2. Germline loops: CDR1 SGHRS, CDR2 YFSETQ. V dropped 6 bases and J dropped 2; count of bases not matched to a gene: 8. This CDR3 is 15 amino acids long.

The chain employs TRBV18 and TRBJ1-5; 7 bases are shared with TRBD1. Germline CDR1 KGHSH, CDR2 LQKENI. The CDR3 contains 18 residues. Germline trimming cut 6 bases from V and 6 bases from J; bases unmatched to any gene: 20. The CDR3 coding sequence is TGTGCCAGCTCCCTTCTTGGGGCCGGGACAGAGTTTGGTCAGCCCCAGCATTTT. Amino acids: CASSLLGAGTEFGQPQHF.

This rearrangement joins TRBV18 to TRBJ2-4; 12 nucleotides line up with TRBD1. CDR1 and CDR2 (germline): KGHSH, LQKENI. CDR3 size: 20 residues. V lost 0 bases to trimming and J lost 6 bases; unmatched junction nucleotides: 15. Here the CDR3 DNA reads TGTGCCAGCTCACCACCAGAAGAAACCGGGACAGGGGGCTCTACAAACATTCAGTACTTC. Translation: CASSPPEETGTGGSTNIQYF.

This chain links TRBV10-3 with TRBJ1-3, with 7 nucleotides matching TRBD1. V shed 6 bases, J shed 2 bases, and the junction held 7 bases outside the gene matches. The CDR3 has 15 residues. Looked up from germline, CDR1 is ENHRY and CDR2 is SYGVKD. Here the CDR3 reads CAIRSSGGAGNTIYF. The CDR3 bases are TGTGCCATCAGAAGTTCAGGGGGTGCTGGAAACACCATATATTTT.

In this sample, this clone turned up once. The rearrangement uses TRBV5-1 and TRBJ2-2, with D maybe TRBD1 (6 bases). V shed 4 bases and J shed 2 bases, with 12 bases lying between them. Germline V gene lookup returns CDR1 SGHRS and CDR2 YFSETQ. The CDR3 consists of 15 residues. CDR3 nucleotides: TGCGCCAGCAGCATCTCGACAGGAAACACCGGGGAGCTGTTTTTT. It translates to CASSISTGNTGELFF.

The V gene is TRBV2, the J gene TRBJ1-1; D gene ambiguous. This CDR3 comprises 13 residues. The germline V gene encodes CDR1 SNHLY and CDR2 FYNNEI. V was shortened by 4 bases and J by 4 bases, with 10 bases between the two germline ends. CDR3 sequence: CASSAGEGTEAFF. The CDR3 DNA reads TGTGCCAGCAGTGCTGGGGAAGGCACTGAAGCTTTCTTT.

The chain is built from TRBV5-1 and TRBJ2-5, with D possibly being TRBD2 (5 bases). V lost 0 bases to trimming and J lost 5 bases, with 8 bases between them. The CDR3 extends over 13 amino acids. The V gene's germline CDR1 is SGHRS and CDR2 YFSETQ. For the CDR3, the DNA is TGCGCCAGCAGCTTGGGGGCGGGTGAGACCCAGTACTTC. Translated, it gives CASSLGAGETQYF.

The rearrangement uses TRBV27 and TRBJ2-2, with 8 nucleotides matching TRBD1. The germline V gene has CDR1 MNHEY and CDR2 SMNVEV (reference sequence). This CDR3 has 15 amino acids. With 8 bases clipped from V and 7 bases from J, the junction kept 12 bases outside the gene matches. Here the CDR3 reads CASFRGQGAIGELFF. CDR3 coding DNA: TGTGCCAGCTTCCGGGGCCAGGGGGCGATCGGGGAGCTGTTTTTT.

This clone occurred once. The chain employs TRBV29-1 and TRBJ2-1, with a tentative D call TRBD1 (6 bases). Germline lookup yields CDR1 SQVTM and CDR2 ANQGSEA. The length of the CDR3 is 14 residues. V shed 1 base and J shed 2 bases, with 9 bases lying between them. In DNA form, the CDR3 reads TGCAGCGTTGAAGCAGGGGAGACCTACAATGAGCAGTTCTTC. Protein sequence: CSVEAGETYNEQFF.

The chain couples TRBV6-5 to TRBJ2-5; D is uncertain. The CDR3 spans 12 residues. From germline, CDR1 is MNHEY and CDR2 SVGAGI. V shed 5 bases and J shed 5 bases, with 9 bases lying between them. The CDR3 region has the DNA TGTGCCAGCAGTGGATTTCGGGAGACCCAGTACTTC. It yields the protein CASSGFRETQYF.

The DNA of the CDR3 is TGTGCCAGCAGGGGGACCCGAGGAGGTGGCGCTGAGCAGTTCTTC. Translation gives CASRGTRGGGAEQFF. The chain links TRBV2 to TRBJ2-1; D tentatively fits TRBD1 or TRBD2 (5 bases each). V lost 6 bases, J lost 9 bases, and 21 bases lay in between. The CDR3 has 15 amino acids. The germline gives CDR1 SNHLY, CDR2 FYNNEI.

This clone was seen only a few times. V and J are TRBV6-1 and TRBJ2-2, with no clear D. The V end lost 5 bases, the J end lost 6 bases, and 10 bases lay between the germline ends. The germline CDR1 and CDR2 sequences are MNHNS and SASEGT. This CDR3 has 13 residues. The CDR3 bases are TGTGCCAGCAGTCCCCTAGGCGCCGGGGAGCTGTTTTTT. Its translation is CASSPLGAGELFF.

The rearrangement uses TRBV2 and TRBJ1-1; D uncertain. CDR1 is SNHLY and CDR2 is FYNNEI in the germline V gene. The V gene lost 7 bases and the J gene lost 1 base, with 13 bases spanning the gap. The CDR3 has 14 residues. CDR3 nucleotide sequence: TGTGCCAGCATTGGGCGCAGCGGGAACACTGAAGCTTTCTTT. Its protein product is CASIGRSGNTEAFF.

The rearrangement uses TRBV21-1 and TRBJ1-1. TRBV21-1 is annotated as a pseudogene. The CDR3 has 15 residues. CDR3 amino acids: CASSKLRGGRTEAFF. DNA of the CDR3: TGTGCCAGCAGCAAATTAAGGGGGGGGAGAACTGAAGCTTTCTTT.